These T cell receptor beta chains were read from a single sample in a study of T cell repertoires in cytomegalovirus infection. From the reads, TCRdb called clonotypes with MiXCR, one entry per CDR3 protein. The sample holds a few hundred thousand distinct CDR3 sequences, roughly 34% seen once. Antigens of these TCRs are unknown. Sequencing was performed on cultured PBMCs, taken from culture after CMV antigen stimulation. The source is a human donor in good health (CMV status not recorded). Some clones in this sample may be carry-over from other donors' samples. Each CDR3 is given with its conserved first and last residue. D genes are given only for firm matches. Clone size, where shown, is once, few, many, or a class for clones that have expanded.

clone_size d_call j_call cdr3_length v_call cdr3_nt cdr3_aa
few - TRBJ2-1 13 TRBV27 TGTGCCAGCAGGGTACTAGGGGGGGATGAGCAGTTCTTC CASRVLGGDEQFF
- - TRBJ1-2 13 TRBV11-3 TGTGCCAGCAGCTTAGATCTTGCATATGGCTACACCTTC CASSLDLAYGYTF
few TRBD1 TRBJ1-1 13 TRBV7-2 TGTGCCAGCCTCAGGGACAGAAACACTGAAGCTTTCTTT CASLRDRNTEAFF
many - TRBJ2-6 18 TRBV7-6 TGTGCCAGCAGCTTAAAAGGGATCGGAGACTCTGGGGCCAACGTCCTGACTTTC CASSLKGIGDSGANVLTF
- - TRBJ1-5 14 TRBV6-2/TRBV6-3 TGTGCCAGCAAAGGCCAAAGCTCCAATCAGCCCCAGCATTTT CASKGQSSNQPQHF
- - TRBJ1-1 13 TRBV20-1 TGCAGTGCTTTGGACGGACCGAACACTGAAGCTTTCTTT CSALDGPNTEAFF
- - TRBJ2-7 13 TRBV27 TGTGCCAGCAGTTTTAGTAATGGGGACGAGCAGTACTTC CASSFSNGDEQYF
- TRBD2 TRBJ2-2 13 TRBV5-5 TGTGCCAGCAGCTGGGTTCGGGGGGAGGAGCTGTTTTTT CASSWVRGEELFF
few - TRBJ2-7 11 TRBV28 TGTGCCAGCACGAATTGGGACGAGCAGTACTTC CASTNWDEQYF
- TRBD1 TRBJ1-4 14 TRBV7-9 TGTGCCAGCAGCATGGGACAGGGAGGGAAAAAACTGTTTTTT CASSMGQGGKKLFF
- - TRBJ1-1 14 TRBV12-3/TRBV12-4 TGTGCCAGCAGTTTTCGGGGGGTAAACACTGAAGCTTTCTTT CASSFRGVNTEAFF
few TRBD1 TRBJ2-7 14 TRBV12-3/TRBV12-4 TGTGCCAGCAGACCCGGGACAGGGATAAACGAGCAGTACTTC CASRPGTGINEQYF
- - TRBJ2-5 9 TRBV20-1 TGCAGTGCGGAGGAGACCCAGTACTTC CSAEETQYF
few TRBD2 TRBJ2-1 16 TRBV7-3 TGTGCCAGCAGCCCGACCCTAGCGGGGCACTACAATGAGCAGTTCTTC CASSPTLAGHYNEQFF
few - TRBJ2-1 15 TRBV28 TGTGCCAGCGCCTCCTGGGGGAGCTCCTACAATGAGCAGTTCTTC CASASWGSSYNEQFF
- TRBD1 TRBJ2-1 18 TRBV6-2/TRBV6-3 TGTGCCAGCAGTTATATTCTTAGGGGACAGGGGGCACTCAATGAGCAGTTCTTC CASSYILRGQGALNEQFF
few - TRBJ2-2 14 TRBV7-2 TGTGCCAGCAGCTTAGGCCGGCAGGCCGGGGAGCTGTTTTTT CASSLGRQAGELFF
- - TRBJ2-2 15 TRBV5-1 TGCGCCAGCAGCTTGGAAGGGGGGGCGGCCGGGGAGCTGTTTTTT CASSLEGGAAGELFF
- TRBD1 TRBJ1-6 14 TRBV27 TGTGCCAGCAGCCCTACAGGGGCGGATTCACCCCTCCACTTT CASSPTGADSPLHF
- TRBD2 TRBJ2-3 15 TRBV6-6 TGTGCCAGCCGAACTAGCGGGAGGGTCACAGATACGCAGTATTTT CASRTSGRVTDTQYF
- - TRBJ2-1 12 TRBV11-1 TGTGCCAGCAGCTTAATACGGGATGAGCAGTTCTTC CASSLIRDEQFF
few - TRBJ2-3 15 TRBV6-2/TRBV6-3 TGTGCCAGCAGAGGACATCTAGATAGCACAGATACGCAGTATTTT CASRGHLDSTDTQYF
- - TRBJ2-1 13 TRBV19 TGTGCCAGTAGGCTGGCAGCCTACAATGAGCAGTTCTTC CASRLAAYNEQFF
few TRBD1 TRBJ1-1 13 TRBV11-2 TGTGCCAGCAGCACCCGGACAGGGACTGAAGCTTTCTTT CASSTRTGTEAFF
- - TRBJ2-1 16 TRBV7-9 TGTGCCAGCAGTTACTCTAGCTTAGCCTCCTACAATGGGCAGTTCTTC CASSYSSLASYNGQFF
- - TRBJ2-7 14 TRBV20-1 TGCAGTGCTAGTCAGGCGGGCTCAAGGAGAGAGCAGTACTTC CSASQAGSRREQYF
few - TRBJ2-2 16 TRBV12-3/TRBV12-4 TGTGCCAGCAGTCCCCGACCGTTCGCGAACACCGGGGAGCTGTTTTTT CASSPRPFANTGELFF
few - TRBJ2-1 15 TRBV11-2 TGTGCCAGCGGGGGATTTGTCGGGAGAAGGAATGAGCAGTTCTTC CASGGFVGRRNEQFF
- - TRBJ2-2 16 TRBV5-1 TGCGCCAGCAGCCCCAGTGAAGGACCGGCCACCGGGGAGCTGTTTTTT CASSPSEGPATGELFF
few TRBD1 TRBJ2-1 14 TRBV7-2 TGTGCCAGCAGACGACAGGGTTACTACAATGAGCAGTTCTTC CASRRQGYYNEQFF
- - TRBJ1-2 16 TRBV29-1 TGCAGCGTTGAAGTTTTGTTGCAGGGCGCAGGGTATGGCTACACCTTC CSVEVLLQGAGYGYTF
- - TRBJ2-5 12 TRBV9 TGTGCCAGCAGCGGGAGCGGGGAGACCCAGTACTTC CASSGSGETQYF
few - TRBJ2-1 14 TRBV5-1 TGCGCCAGCAGCTTAGGGGACGCATACAATGAGCAGTTCTTC CASSLGDAYNEQFF
few - TRBJ1-1 12 TRBV29-1 TGCAGCGTTGAGGGAGGAAACACTGAAGCTTTCTTT CSVEGGNTEAFF
few - TRBJ2-1 14 TRBV7-2 TGTGCCAGCAGCTTAGCCGCCTACGTCAATGAGCAGTTCTTC CASSLAAYVNEQFF
few TRBD2 TRBJ2-1 18 TRBV4-3 TGCGCCAGCAGCCCCCCGGGACTAGCGGGAGGGCTTATGAATGAGCAGTTCTTC CASSPPGLAGGLMNEQFF
few - TRBJ2-2 16 TRBV7-8 TGTGCCAGCAGCTTAGCTCTCGGGAGAGGAATCGGGGAGCTGTTTTTT CASSLALGRGIGELFF
few - TRBJ1-1 12 TRBV25-1 TGTGCCAGCAGTAGGCCGAACACTGAAGCTTTCTTT CASSRPNTEAFF
- TRBD2 TRBJ2-2 17 TRBV7-2 TGTGCCAGCAGCTTGACTAGCGGGAGAAGGCTCACCGGGGAGCTGTTTTTT CASSLTSGRRLTGELFF
few - TRBJ2-7 14 TRBV7-3 TGTGCCAGCAGCTCCCCGGGCCCCGGCCACGAGCAGTACTTC CASSSPGPGHEQYF
- - TRBJ2-1 17 TRBV7-3 TGTGCCAGCAGCTCCCCAGGTACAGCGGGACATTACAATGAGCAGTTCTTC CASSSPGTAGHYNEQFF
- TRBD1 TRBJ1-6 15 TRBV7-3 TGTGCCAGCAGCTTAATCGGACAGGGAGTTTCACCCCTCCACTTT CASSLIGQGVSPLHF
many TRBD2 TRBJ2-7 15 TRBV7-2 TGTGCCAGCAGCTTAGGGACTAGCGGGAGTGGAGAGCAGTACTTC CASSLGTSGSGEQYF
few TRBD2 TRBJ2-5 17 TRBV4-2 TGTGCCAGCAGCCAAGTCTCTGGCGGGAGGGTCGAAGAGACCCAGTACTTC CASSQVSGGRVEETQYF
- - TRBJ1-1 16 TRBV6-2/TRBV6-3 TGTGCCAGCAGTTACGGCCAGGGAAGTTTGGGCACTGAAGCTTTCTTT CASSYGQGSLGTEAFF
- - TRBJ1-2 13 TRBV6-6 TGTGCCAGCCACAAGGGGGGGATTGTTGGCTACACCTTC CASHKGGIVGYTF
- - TRBJ2-3 15 TRBV7-3 TGTGCCAGCATCCCCGAACGATGCGGCACAGATACGCAGTATTTT CASIPERCGTDTQYF
many - TRBJ1-6 11 TRBV7-8 TGTGCCAGCAGCTTGAATTCACCCCTCCACTTT CASSLNSPLHF
- - TRBJ1-6 13 TRBV5-6 TGTGCCAGCAGCCGGACGGGGGTATCACCCCTCCACTTT CASSRTGVSPLHF
- - TRBJ2-2 13 TRBV19 TGTGCCAGTAGTATCTTTGGGTCCGGGGAGCTGTTTTTT CASSIFGSGELFF